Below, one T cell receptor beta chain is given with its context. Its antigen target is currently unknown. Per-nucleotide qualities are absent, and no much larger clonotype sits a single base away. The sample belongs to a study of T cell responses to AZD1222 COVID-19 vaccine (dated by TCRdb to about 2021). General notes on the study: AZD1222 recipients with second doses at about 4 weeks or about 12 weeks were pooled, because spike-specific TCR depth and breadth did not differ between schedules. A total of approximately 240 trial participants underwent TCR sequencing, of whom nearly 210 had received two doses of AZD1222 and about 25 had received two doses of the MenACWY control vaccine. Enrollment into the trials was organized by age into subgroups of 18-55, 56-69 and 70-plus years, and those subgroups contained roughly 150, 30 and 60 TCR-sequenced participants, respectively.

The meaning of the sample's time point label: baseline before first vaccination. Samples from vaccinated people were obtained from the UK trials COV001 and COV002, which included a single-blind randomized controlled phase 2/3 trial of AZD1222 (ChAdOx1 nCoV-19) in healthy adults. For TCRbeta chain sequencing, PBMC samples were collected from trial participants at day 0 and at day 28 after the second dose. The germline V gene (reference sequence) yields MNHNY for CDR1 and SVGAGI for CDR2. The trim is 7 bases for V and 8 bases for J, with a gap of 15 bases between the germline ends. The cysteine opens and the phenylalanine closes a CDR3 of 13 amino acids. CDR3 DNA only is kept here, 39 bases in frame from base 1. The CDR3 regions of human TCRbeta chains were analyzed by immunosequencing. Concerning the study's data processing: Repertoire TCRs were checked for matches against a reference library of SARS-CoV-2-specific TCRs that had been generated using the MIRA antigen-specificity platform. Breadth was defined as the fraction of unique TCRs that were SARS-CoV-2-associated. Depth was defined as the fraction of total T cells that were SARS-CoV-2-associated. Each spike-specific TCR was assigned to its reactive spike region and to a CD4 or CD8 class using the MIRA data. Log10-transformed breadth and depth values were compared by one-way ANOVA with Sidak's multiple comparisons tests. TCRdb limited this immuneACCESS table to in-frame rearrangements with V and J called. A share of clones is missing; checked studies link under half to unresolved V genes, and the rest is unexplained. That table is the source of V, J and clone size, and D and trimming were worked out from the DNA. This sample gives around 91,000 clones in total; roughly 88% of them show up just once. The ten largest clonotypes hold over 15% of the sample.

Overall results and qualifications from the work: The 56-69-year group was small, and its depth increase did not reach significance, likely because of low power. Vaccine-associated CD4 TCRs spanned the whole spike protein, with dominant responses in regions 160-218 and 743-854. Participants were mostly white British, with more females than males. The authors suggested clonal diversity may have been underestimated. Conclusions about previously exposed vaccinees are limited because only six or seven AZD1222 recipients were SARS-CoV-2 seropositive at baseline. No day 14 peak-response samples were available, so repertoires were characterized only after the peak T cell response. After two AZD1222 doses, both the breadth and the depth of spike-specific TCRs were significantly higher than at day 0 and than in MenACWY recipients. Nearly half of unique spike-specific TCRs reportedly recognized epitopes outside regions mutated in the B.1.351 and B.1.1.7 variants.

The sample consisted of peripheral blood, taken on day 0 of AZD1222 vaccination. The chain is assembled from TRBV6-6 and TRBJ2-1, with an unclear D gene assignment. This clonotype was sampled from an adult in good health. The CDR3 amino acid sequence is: CASTKLALDEQFF. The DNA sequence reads TGTGCCAGCACCAAACTGGCGCTCGATGAGCAGTTCTTC.